A single sample gave rise to the 31 T cell receptor beta chains below, sequenced in a study of shared clonotypes between healthy human individuals. Only CD45RO-negative cells positively selected for CCR7 counted as naive CD8 cells, so terminally differentiated effector memory CD45RA+ cells were excluded. The table came from immunoSEQ multiplex PCR; TCRdb's copy has only in-frame clones and leaves some out. This sample carries roughly 810,000 clones, 96% of them seen once, and the ten largest clones take less than 0.3%. Material for sequencing was naive CD8+ T cells sorted from blood. The receptors were gathered from a man aged 25 to 40 in good health.

V and J are TRBV29-1 and TRBJ2-7; D could derive from TRBD1 or TRBD2 (6 bases each). The CDR3 sequence is 11 residues long. V lost 4 bases and J lost 6, with 10 bases in between. CDR1 and CDR2 (germline): SQVTM, ANQGSEA. The CDR3 loop reads CSVVWGAEQYF. The CDR3 DNA reads as TGCAGCGTTGTTTGGGGGGCCGAGCAGTACTTC.

The chain links TRBV29-1 to TRBJ2-7; D possibly corresponds to TRBD2 (5 bases). CDR1 is SQVTM and CDR2 is ANQGSEA in the germline V gene. Trimming took off 1 base at V and 0 bases at J, with 10 bases between the two ends. This CDR3 contains 14 residues. The DNA for the CDR3 is TGCAGCGTTGAAGTTCCGGGATCCTCCTACGAGCAGTACTTC. Protein: CSVEVPGSSYEQYF.

This clone was found once. The gene calls are TRBV27 and TRBJ2-7; no reliable D call. Per the germline V gene, CDR1 is MNHEY and CDR2 is SMNVEV (reference sequence). This CDR3 is built from 13 residues. V lost 2 bases to trimming and J lost 0 bases, with 5 bases between them. CDR3 sequence: CASSLATSYEQYF. The CDR3 coding sequence is TGTGCCAGCAGTTTAGCAACCTCCTACGAGCAGTACTTC.

V is TRBV7-9 and J is TRBJ2-1; D is unclear. V lost 8 bases, J lost 7 bases, and 15 bases lay in between. CDR1 is SEHNR and CDR2 is FQNEAQ in the germline V gene (reference sequence). The CDR3 sequence is 13 residues long. CDR3 in amino acids: CASQSRIVNEQFF. CDR3 DNA sequence: TGTGCCAGCCAATCTAGAATCGTGAATGAGCAGTTCTTC.

The CDR3 DNA is TGTGCCAGCAGAAAGGGACAGGGTTACAATGAGCAGTTCTTC. This sequence encodes CASRKGQGYNEQFF. The chain uses TRBV27 and TRBJ2-1; 9 nucleotides line up with TRBD1. The junction had 4 bases not matched to a gene; V was cut back by 6 bases and J by 4 bases. This CDR3 has 14 residues. Germline values: CDR1 MNHEY, CDR2 SMNVEV (reference sequence).

The rearrangement joins TRBV7-8 to TRBJ2-4, with a possible D match to TRBD2 (5 bases). The germline V gene has CDR1 SGHVS and CDR2 FQNEAQ. V dropped 6 bases and J dropped 2 bases, with 11 bases sitting between them. This CDR3 has 14 residues. The CDR3 sequence is CASSTGESKNIQYF. CDR3 coding DNA: TGTGCCAGCAGTACCGGGGAGTCCAAAAACATTCAGTACTTC.

The table lists this clone with a count of one. The chain recombines TRBV7-9 with TRBJ1-3; no definite D call. This CDR3 spans 18 amino acids. V lost 5 bases to trimming and J lost 0 bases, with 20 bases between them. Germline CDR1 is SEHNR and CDR2 is FQNEAQ (reference sequence). CDR3 region: CASSPGPHRHISGNTIYF. CDR3 DNA: TGTGCCAGCAGCCCGGGCCCTCATCGCCACATCTCTGGAAACACCATATATTTT.

In regard to this clone: The identical CDR3 is also encoded by other nucleotide sequences in the sample. This chain uses TRBV7-2 with TRBJ1-1; no definite D call. This CDR3 is built from 11 residues. Germline V gives CDR1 SGHTA, CDR2 FQGNSA. Deletions cut 1 base from V and 5 bases from J, with 2 bases between. In DNA, the CDR3 is TGTGCCAGCAGCTTAGGGACTGAAGCTTTCTTT. Its protein is CASSLGTEAFF.

The rearrangement uses TRBV27 and TRBJ2-7; maybe TRBD2 (6 bases). Per the germline V gene, CDR1 is MNHEY and CDR2 is SMNVEV (reference sequence). The CDR3 loop spans 14 amino acids. The V and J ends lost 2 bases and 3 bases respectively, with 11 bases between them. The CDR3 here is CASSLGGSHYEQYF. CDR3 in DNA: TGTGCCAGCAGTTTAGGAGGGTCGCACTACGAGCAGTACTTC.

This clone was detected once. The chain employs TRBV5-8 and TRBJ2-5; D is possibly TRBD1 or TRBD2 (5 bases each). The CDR3 has 15 residues. V lost 4 bases and J 0 bases, leaving 13 bases between the germline ends. CDR1 is SGHTS, CDR2 YDEGEE, per germline. CDR3 in amino acids: CASSTLRGYQETQYF. In DNA form, the CDR3 reads TGTGCCAGCAGCACTTTGAGGGGATACCAAGAGACCCAGTACTTC.

This clone was picked up one time. This sequence joins TRBV4-3 and TRBJ2-7, with 7 positions matching TRBD2. V lost 3 bases, J lost 1 base, and 6 bases stayed unmatched. The CDR3 totals 15 residues. Germline CDR1 LGHNA, CDR2 YSLEER. This CDR3 is CASSQGGSSSYEQYF. DNA for the CDR3: TGCGCCAGCAGCCAGGGGGGGAGTTCTTCCTACGAGCAGTACTTC.

This chain links TRBV7-2 with TRBJ2-7; 7 bases are shared with TRBD2. J gave up 6 bases and V 5 bases, and 19 bases lay outside the gene matches. Germline values: CDR1 SGHTA, CDR2 FQGNSA. The CDR3 totals 17 residues. CDR3 nucleotide sequence: TGTGCCAGCAGCCCATATTCATGGGGGGGAGGGCCGCTCGAGCAGTACTTC. The encoded protein is CASSPYSWGGGPLEQYF.

The chain links TRBV7-6 to TRBJ2-1; a possible D gene is TRBD2 (6 bases). Germline lookup yields CDR1 SGHVS and CDR2 FNYEAQ. Deletions cut 1 base from V and 1 base from J, with 11 bases between. The CDR3 runs 16 residues. The DNA of the CDR3 is TGTGCCAGCAGCTTAGGACTCGGAGGGTCCTACAATGAGCAGTTCTTC. The encoded protein is CASSLGLGGSYNEQFF.

V is TRBV7-6 and J is TRBJ2-5; D unresolved. The germline CDR1 and CDR2 sequences are SGHVS and FNYEAQ. The V end was cut by 4 bases, the J end by 3 bases, with 18 bases between. CDR3 size: 16 residues. The CDR3 sequence is CASSSLGPTPEETQYF. The DNA for the CDR3 is TGTGCCAGCAGCTCGCTAGGACCGACCCCCGAAGAGACCCAGTACTTC.

The chain is built from TRBV27 and TRBJ2-7; maybe TRBD1 (5 bases). V lost 6 bases, J lost 6 bases, and 15 bases lay in between. There are 13 residues in the CDR3. Germline V gene sequence: CDR1 MNHEY, CDR2 SMNVEV (reference sequence). The CDR3 bases are TGTGCCAGCAGATGGTCAGGGATAGGCGAGCAGTACTTC. It specifies CASRWSGIGEQYF.

The J gene is TRBJ2-3, the V gene TRBV5-8; a possible D gene is TRBD2 (5 bases). This CDR3 contains 15 residues. Trimming shortened V by 5 bases and J by 4 bases, and 17 bases separated the two germline ends. The germline CDR1 and CDR2 sequences are SGHTS and YDEGEE. For the CDR3, the DNA is TGTGCCAGCAGGAAAGAGGGAAACCTTCCAGATACGCAGTATTTT. Its translation is CASRKEGNLPDTQYF.

Notes on this clone: Other DNA sequences of this sample code for an identical CDR3. The rearrangement uses TRBV4-1 and TRBJ2-7; 10 positions match TRBD2. From germline, CDR1 is MGHRA and CDR2 YSYEKL. The CDR3 has 15 residues. Trimming cost V 1 base and J 6 bases; bases outside gene matches: 6. As DNA, the CDR3 is TGCGCCAGCAGCCAAGTGAGCGGGAGGGCGGGCGAGCAGTACTTC. This encodes CASSQVSGRAGEQYF.

The chain couples TRBV4-1 to TRBJ2-5; D might be TRBD1 (5 bases). Trimming removed 3 bases from V and 5 bases from J, with 19 bases in between. Germline-derived CDR1 and CDR2 are MGHRA and YSYEKL. There are 16 residues in the CDR3. The CDR3 DNA reads as TGCGCCAGCAGCCACTCCCTGACAGAGGAGTACGAGACCCAGTACTTC. Translation gives CASSHSLTEEYETQYF.

The chain joins TRBV27 to TRBJ2-1; 10 positions match TRBD2. The length of the CDR3 is 16 residues. V shed 4 bases, J shed 5 bases, and the junction held 8 bases outside the gene matches. Germline V gene lookup returns CDR1 MNHEY and CDR2 SMNVEV (reference sequence). CDR3 sequence: CASSSSYSGRNNEQFF. The CDR3 bases are TGTGCCAGCAGTTCCTCTTATAGCGGGAGGAACAATGAGCAGTTCTTC.

The gene calls are TRBV9 and TRBJ2-5; TRBD2 aligns across 12 bases. The J segment lost 5 bases and the V segment lost 3 bases, leaving 5 bases of the junction unmatched. The CDR3 extends over 15 amino acids. Germline lookup yields CDR1 SGDLS and CDR2 YYNGEE. CDR3 sequence reads: CASSAGLAGLETQYF. CDR3 in DNA: TGTGCCAGCAGCGCCGGACTAGCGGGATTGGAGACCCAGTACTTC.

The V gene is TRBV4-1, the J gene TRBJ1-2, with D possibly TRBD1 on 5 matching bases. The germline CDR1 and CDR2 sequences are MGHRA and YSYEKL. The CDR3 has 14 residues. V was cut by 2 bases and J by 3 bases, with 10 bases left in between. This CDR3 is CASSQQGLDYGYTF. The CDR3 region has the DNA TGCGCCAGCAGCCAACAGGGTCTCGACTATGGCTACACCTTC.

The gene calls are TRBV15 and TRBJ2-7; D perhaps matches TRBD2 (5 bases). Germline values: CDR1 LNHNV, CDR2 YYDKDF (reference sequence). V was pared by 3 bases and J by 4 bases, with 13 bases between. This CDR3 is built from 14 residues. CDR3 sequence (DNA): TGTGCCACCAGCAGCTGGGGAGACTCTTACGAGCAGTACTTC. The encoded protein is CATSSWGDSYEQYF.

The genes are TRBV9 and TRBJ1-2; D not resolved. The V gene lost 4 bases and the J gene lost 7 bases, with 14 bases spanning the gap. The CDR3 extends over 13 amino acids. CDR1 is SGDLS and CDR2 is YYNGEE in the germline V gene. CDR3 sequence reads: CASSPRVESGYTF. CDR3 sequence (DNA): TGTGCCAGCAGCCCACGGGTTGAAAGTGGCTACACCTTC.

The chain recombines TRBV5-3 with TRBJ2-3, with 12 bases fitting TRBD2. TRBV5-3 is filed as an ORF, its function uncertain. The CDR3 contains 16 residues. V was clipped by 4 bases and J by 4 bases; unmatched bases: 7. The CDR3 coding sequence is TGTGCCAGAAGCCATACGACTAGCGGGAGCCCAGATACGCAGTATTTT. Translation gives CARSHTTSGSPDTQYF.

This chain joins TRBV10-3 and TRBJ2-1, with 7 nucleotides matching TRBD1. V shed 6 bases and J 5 bases; nucleotides not matched to a gene: 4. The CDR3 is 13 residues long. Germline CDR1 reads ENHRY; CDR2 reads SYGVKD. The CDR3, as DNA: TGTGCCATCAGGATAACAGGGGACAATGAGCAGTTCTTC. Protein: CAIRITGDNEQFF.

As to this clone: The identical CDR3 is also encoded by other nucleotide sequences in the sample. The J gene is TRBJ1-1, the V gene TRBV2; a weak D match, TRBD1 (6 bases). V was cut by 5 bases and J by 0 bases, with 10 bases left in between. Germline V gene sequence: CDR1 SNHLY, CDR2 FYNNEI. The CDR3 contains 14 residues. The CDR3 sequence: CASSPGHLNTEAFF. In nucleotides, the CDR3 is TGTGCCAGCAGTCCGGGACATCTGAACACTGAAGCTTTCTTT. The variable domain in full, completed from reference TRBV2 and TRBJ1-1, reads EPEVTQTPSHQVTQMGQEVILRCVPISNHLYFYWYRQILGQKVEFLVSFYNNEISEKSEIFDDQFSVERPDGSNFTLKIRSTKLEDSAMYFCASSPGHLNTEAFFGQGTRLTVV.

As for this clone: Distinct nucleotide sequences in the sample also encode this CDR3. The gene calls are TRBV27 and TRBJ2-1, with D uncertain. There are 11 residues in the CDR3. Germline assignment: CDR1 MNHEY and CDR2 SMNVEV (reference sequence). Trimming shortened V by 5 bases and J by 8 bases, and 7 bases separated the two germline ends. The CDR3: CASSIYDEQFF. The CDR3 DNA sequence: TGTGCCAGCAGTATATACGATGAGCAGTTCTTC.

V gene TRBV29-1 combines with J gene TRBJ1-5; 10 nucleotides agree with TRBD1. V lost 6 bases and J lost 5; bases outside the gene matches: 7. From germline, CDR1 is SQVTM and CDR2 ANQGSEA. This CDR3 region has 14 residues. The CDR3 region has the DNA TGCAGCGTGGGGACAGGGGAAAGCGATCAGCCCCAGCATTTT. As protein: CSVGTGESDQPQHF.

J is TRBJ2-1 and V is TRBV14, with D possibly TRBD2 on 5 matching bases. Germline CDR1 SGHDN, CDR2 FVKESK. This CDR3 is built from 17 residues. V was pared by 0 bases and J by 2 bases, with 14 bases between. The CDR3 DNA reads TGTGCCAGCAGCCAAGAAGATGGACTGCCGACCTACAATGAGCAGTTCTTC. It specifies CASSQEDGLPTYNEQFF. The full variable domain, completed using reference TRBV14 and TRBJ2-1, is EAGVTQFPSHSVIEKGQTVTLRCDPISGHDNLYWYRRVMGKEIKFLLHFVKESKQDESGMPNNRFLAERTGGTYSTLKVQPAELEDSGVYFCASSQEDGLPTYNEQFFGPGTRLTVL.

In this sample, this clone turned up a few times. The V gene is TRBV9, the J gene TRBJ2-7; TRBD2 might be the D (6 bases). V gave up 3 bases and J gave up 5 bases, with 15 bases separating them. This CDR3 is built from 14 residues. From germline, CDR1 is SGDLS and CDR2 YYNGEE. The CDR3 protein is CASSGKTSSHEQYF. The CDR3 region has the DNA TGTGCCAGCAGCGGAAAGACTAGTTCTCACGAGCAGTACTTC.

This clone occurred once. This chain joins TRBV9 and TRBJ2-1; the match to TRBD2 covers 13 bases. Germline lookup yields CDR1 SGDLS and CDR2 YYNGEE. The CDR3 has 19 amino acids. The junction had 6 bases not matched to a gene; V was cut back by 0 bases and J by 0 bases. CDR3 sequence reads: CASSVAGLAGPSSYNEQFF. The CDR3 coding sequence is TGTGCCAGCAGCGTAGCGGGACTAGCGGGACCTAGCTCCTACAATGAGCAGTTCTTC.